This T cell receptor (beta chain) originates from a study of T-cell memory formation after mild COVID-19. The length of the CDR3 is 16 residues. Unmatched junction bases numbered 12, after V lost 6 bases and J lost 2 bases. Germline V gene data show CDR1 as LNHNV and CDR2 as YYDKDF (reference sequence). The study, taken as a whole, reports: Some clones that responded turned up in pre-infection memory, which suggests that cross-reactive memory joined in.

TCRdb re-called the 5' RACE reads through MiXCR, storing one row per CDR3 protein. The table has roughly 240,000 distinct CDR3 sequences, 15% to 19% seen once. This clonotype was seen just once. The antigen is not known. The CDR3 end shows no conserved phenylalanine or tryptophan, and so a read error is likely. The V and J genes are TRBV15 and TRBJ2-5; 7 positions match TRBD1. The sequencing input was PBMCs or a T cell subset sorted from them (not recorded which). The clonotype originates from an adult woman who had mild COVID-19 (a few samples of this study predate the infection). Cell type and time point are not known. CDR3 bases: TGTGCCACCAGTGAACCCGGGACAGCAATACAAGAGACCCAGTACTCC. As protein: CATSEPGTAIQETQYS.